This T cell receptor (beta chain) was sequenced for a study of low-dose radiotherapy and immunotherapy resistance in tumors. At the level of the study: Across 26 weeks, 13 Gy in total went to Cohort 2, delivered as 1 Gy per fraction every two weeks. On an every-two-weeks schedule, patients received intravenous nivolumab 240 mg, along with ipilimumab 1 mg/kg every six weeks.

CDR3 size: 18 residues. With TRAV- and TRBV-specific primers, first-strand cDNA was made, covering the alpha and beta chains. The authors amplified TCRs for around 20 PCR cycles with a constant-region primer and a V-primer adapter. One entry per CDR3 protein results from TCRdb running MiXCR on the reads. Among about 16,000 distinct CDR3 sequences listed, roughly 70% were seen once. The J gene is TRBJ2-2, the V gene TRBV26; the table's D call TRBD1 went unverified against the DNA. TRBV26 constitutes a pseudogene. The sequence derives from a human donor with advanced metastatic prostate, ovarian, gallbladder or colorectal cancer (not recorded which). This table probably holds off-target reads from a library built for another chain. CDR3 sequence: CASSPAQGSTGSTGELFF. For the CDR3, the DNA is TGTGCCAGCAGTCCCGCCCAAGGATCGACAGGATCCACCGGGGAGCTGTTTTTT.